The rows below give T cell receptor beta chains drawn from one sample of a study of TIL therapy for anti-PD-1-resistant metastatic lung cancer. The assay was immunoSEQ multiplex PCR, and TCRdb's table has in-frame clones only and misses some. The sample has roughly 60,000 clones, about nine tenths seen once. The sequencing used blood, collected at baseline. The receptors here all came from a person aged 25-85 years with non-small cell lung cancer. CDR3s include the opening cysteine and the closing phenylalanine or tryptophan. Each record gives: J gene, D gene, V gene, clone size, CDR3 protein, CDR3 DNA. A D gene is named only where the DNA matches it firmly. Clone sizes are given selectively: once, few, many, or a class where the clone is expanded.

j_call: TRBJ1-4
d_call: -
v_call: TRBV9
clone_size: -
cdr3_aa: CASSVEGGRSEKLFF
cdr3_nt: TGTGCCAGCAGCGTAGAGGGAGGGAGATCGGAAAAACTGTTTTTT

j_call: TRBJ1-1
d_call: TRBD1
v_call: TRBV28
clone_size: -
cdr3_aa: CASSSQGPLWTEAFF
cdr3_nt: TGTGCCAGCAGTTCACAGGGGCCCCTTTGGACTGAAGCTTTCTTT

j_call: TRBJ2-7
d_call: -
v_call: TRBV28
clone_size: -
cdr3_aa: CASALRVHEQYF
cdr3_nt: TGTGCCAGCGCACTTCGGGTCCACGAGCAGTACTTC

j_call: TRBJ1-1
d_call: -
v_call: TRBV5-8
clone_size: -
cdr3_aa: CASSLAPNTEAFF
cdr3_nt: TGTGCCAGCAGCTTGGCACCGAACACTGAAGCTTTCTTT

j_call: TRBJ2-7
d_call: -
v_call: TRBV24-1
clone_size: -
cdr3_aa: CATRDSRPQNSSYEQYF
cdr3_nt: TGTGCCACCAGGGACTCCCGCCCACAGAATAGCTCCTACGAGCAGTACTTC

j_call: TRBJ2-7
d_call: -
v_call: TRBV6-5
clone_size: few
cdr3_aa: CASSYWGQSYEQYF
cdr3_nt: TGTGCCAGCAGTTATTGGGGGCAGTCCTACGAGCAGTACTTC

j_call: TRBJ2-7
d_call: TRBD2
v_call: TRBV10-3
clone_size: once
cdr3_aa: CAMRLAGASYEQYF
cdr3_nt: TGTGCCATGAGACTAGCGGGGGCCTCCTACGAGCAGTACTTC

j_call: TRBJ1-2
d_call: TRBD1
v_call: TRBV7-8
clone_size: -
cdr3_aa: CASSQTGVNGYTF
cdr3_nt: TGTGCCAGCAGCCAGACAGGGGTTAATGGCTACACCTTC

j_call: TRBJ2-3
d_call: TRBD2
v_call: TRBV9
clone_size: -
cdr3_aa: CASSSRAGGRADTQYF
cdr3_nt: TGTGCCAGCAGCTCCCGCGCGGGAGGGCGGGCAGATACGCAGTATTTT

j_call: TRBJ2-3
d_call: TRBD2
v_call: TRBV7-6
clone_size: -
cdr3_aa: CASSSRLAGEASTDTQYF
cdr3_nt: TGTGCCAGCAGCTCCCGACTAGCGGGAGAAGCTAGCACAGATACGCAGTATTTT

j_call: TRBJ2-7
d_call: -
v_call: TRBV18
clone_size: -
cdr3_aa: CASSPPGAGAYEQYF
cdr3_nt: TGTGCCAGCTCACCCCCTGGGGCAGGGGCCTACGAGCAGTACTTC

j_call: TRBJ1-2
d_call: -
v_call: TRBV28
clone_size: -
cdr3_aa: CASSFPYGYTF
cdr3_nt: TGTGCCAGCAGTTTCCCCTATGGCTACACCTTC

j_call: TRBJ1-1
d_call: -
v_call: TRBV10-3
clone_size: -
cdr3_aa: CAISEFTTGIAFF
cdr3_nt: TGTGCCATCAGTGAATTTACTACGGGGATAGCTTTCTTT

j_call: TRBJ1-5
d_call: -
v_call: TRBV9
clone_size: -
cdr3_aa: CASSGGSNQPQHF
cdr3_nt: TGTGCCAGCAGCGGCGGGAGCAATCAGCCCCAGCATTTT

j_call: TRBJ2-2
d_call: -
v_call: TRBV4-1
clone_size: -
cdr3_aa: CASSQLLGTTGELFF
cdr3_nt: TGCGCCAGCAGCCAACTCCTAGGAACCACCGGGGAGCTGTTTTTT

j_call: TRBJ2-7
d_call: -
v_call: TRBV27
clone_size: -
cdr3_aa: CASSSTDGAYEQYF
cdr3_nt: TGTGCCAGCAGTTCTACGGACGGGGCCTACGAGCAGTACTTC

j_call: TRBJ2-3
d_call: -
v_call: TRBV7-8
clone_size: -
cdr3_aa: CASTSIGGGREKDTQYF
cdr3_nt: TGTGCCAGCACCTCCATAGGGGGGGGTCGGGAGAAAGATACGCAGTATTTT

j_call: TRBJ1-1
d_call: -
v_call: TRBV27
clone_size: -
cdr3_aa: CASRAVMNTEAFF
cdr3_nt: TGTGCCAGCAGGGCTGTAATGAACACTGAAGCTTTCTTT

j_call: TRBJ1-1
d_call: -
v_call: TRBV12-3/TRBV12-4
clone_size: -
cdr3_aa: CASSFGANTEAFF
cdr3_nt: TGTGCCAGCAGTTTCGGGGCGAACACTGAAGCTTTCTTT

j_call: TRBJ2-2
d_call: -
v_call: TRBV5-1
clone_size: -
cdr3_aa: CASSKTSTGELFF
cdr3_nt: TGCGCCAGCAGCAAAACATCGACCGGGGAGCTGTTTTTT

j_call: TRBJ1-5
d_call: -
v_call: TRBV24-1
clone_size: -
cdr3_aa: CATSDQTVQPQHF
cdr3_nt: TGTGCCACCAGTGACCAGACTGTCCAGCCCCAGCATTTT

j_call: TRBJ2-6
d_call: -
v_call: TRBV6-6
clone_size: once
cdr3_aa: CASSTSGEGANVLTF
cdr3_nt: TGTGCCAGCAGTACGTCAGGTGAAGGGGCCAACGTCCTGACTTTC

j_call: TRBJ2-7
d_call: -
v_call: TRBV2
clone_size: -
cdr3_aa: CASRKGYEQYF
cdr3_nt: TGTGCCAGCAGGAAGGGTTACGAGCAGTACTTC

j_call: TRBJ1-1
d_call: -
v_call: TRBV5-1
clone_size: -
cdr3_aa: CASSFFASGVNTEAFF
cdr3_nt: TGCGCCAGCAGCTTCTTCGCCTCAGGGGTAAACACTGAAGCTTTCTTT

j_call: TRBJ1-1
d_call: -
v_call: TRBV7-3
clone_size: -
cdr3_aa: CASSLGAQTEAFF
cdr3_nt: TGTGCCAGCAGCTTAGGGGCGCAGACTGAAGCTTTCTTT

j_call: TRBJ1-5
d_call: -
v_call: TRBV5-1
clone_size: -
cdr3_aa: CASSLAGDNQPQHF
cdr3_nt: TGCGCCAGCAGCTTGGCGGGGGACAATCAGCCCCAGCATTTT

j_call: TRBJ1-2
d_call: TRBD1
v_call: TRBV7-2
clone_size: -
cdr3_aa: CASSLGQGADYGYTF
cdr3_nt: TGTGCCAGCAGCTTAGGACAGGGGGCCGACTATGGCTACACCTTC

j_call: TRBJ1-3
d_call: TRBD1
v_call: TRBV19
clone_size: -
cdr3_aa: CASSGQGFSGNTIYF
cdr3_nt: TGTGCCAGTAGCGGACAGGGGTTCTCTGGAAACACCATATATTTT

j_call: TRBJ2-1
d_call: -
v_call: TRBV30
clone_size: -
cdr3_aa: CAWSWGRNEQFF
cdr3_nt: TGTGCCTGGAGTTGGGGGAGGAATGAGCAGTTCTTC

j_call: TRBJ2-1
d_call: TRBD2
v_call: TRBV30
clone_size: -
cdr3_aa: CAWSAAGSSYNEQFF
cdr3_nt: TGTGCCTGGAGCGCAGCGGGAAGCTCCTACAATGAGCAGTTCTTC

j_call: TRBJ1-5
d_call: -
v_call: TRBV19
clone_size: -
cdr3_aa: CASKPDRLENQPQHF
cdr3_nt: TGTGCCAGTAAGCCGGACAGATTAGAAAATCAGCCCCAGCATTTT

j_call: TRBJ2-2
d_call: -
v_call: TRBV30
clone_size: once
cdr3_aa: CAWRVGTGELFF
cdr3_nt: TGTGCCTGGAGAGTCGGGACCGGGGAGCTGTTTTTT

j_call: TRBJ2-7
d_call: TRBD2
v_call: TRBV18
clone_size: -
cdr3_aa: CASSRLAGGYEQYF
cdr3_nt: TGTGCCAGCTCACGACTAGCGGGAGGGTACGAGCAGTACTTC

j_call: TRBJ2-1
d_call: TRBD2
v_call: TRBV5-4
clone_size: -
cdr3_aa: CASSRPGLAGGLYNEQFF
cdr3_nt: TGTGCCAGCAGCCGCCCGGGACTAGCGGGAGGGCTCTACAATGAGCAGTTCTTC

j_call: TRBJ2-3
d_call: -
v_call: TRBV6-1
clone_size: -
cdr3_aa: CASSEDRVMADTQYF
cdr3_nt: TGTGCCAGCAGTGAAGACAGGGTAATGGCAGATACGCAGTATTTT

j_call: TRBJ1-1
d_call: -
v_call: TRBV4-1
clone_size: few
cdr3_aa: CASSQEVGLGTEAFF
cdr3_nt: TGCGCCAGCAGCCAAGAGGTGGGGCTCGGCACTGAAGCTTTCTTT

j_call: TRBJ2-2
d_call: -
v_call: TRBV12-5
clone_size: -
cdr3_aa: CASGLKRLSTGELFF
cdr3_nt: TGTGCTAGTGGTTTGAAGCGTCTGAGTACCGGGGAGCTGTTTTTT